Sequencing of this TCR beta chain was carried out in a study of T cells in women clearing cervical HPV infection. In the study overall: No precancer developed; the control's incident HPV16 infection cleared within 12 months.

Profiled with immunoSEQ multiplex PCR; TCRdb holds only in-frame clones, not every one. This table holds around 29,000 clones. This CDR3 region has 16 residues. Germline V gives CDR1 SGHVS, CDR2 FQNEAQ. Trimming removed 8 bases at V and 0 bases at J, with 14 bases between. A word on this clone: Antigen specificity is unknown. The read comes to an end 3 residues before the CDR3 does, leaving the germline J gene to fill in the end.

General study points: T-cell numbers per sample were unknown and may explain richness differences. Repertoire richness, not evenness, was significantly elevated in CIN3+ cases versus controls.

The chain employs TRBV7-8 and TRBJ2-6; D assignment may be TRBD1 or TRBD2 (6 bases each). The sample was blood buffy coat. The sequence was obtained from a woman between 18 and 75 years old with a cervical HPV16 infection that either progressed to CIN3+ or cleared (not recorded which). CDR3 loop: CASGGGRYSGANVLTF. The part of the CDR3 DNA that was read is TGTGCCAGCGGAGGGGGAAGGTACTCTGGGGCCAACGTC.